What follows are 14 T cell receptor beta chains derived from one specimen sequenced in a study of blood T cell repertoires in COVID-19. Measured with immunoSEQ multiplex PCR; TCRdb has only the in-frame clones, and not every one. The table has about 75,000 clones, around 74% seen once; the top ten hold roughly 5%. Sequencing used peripheral blood. The receptor source for this set is a woman at least 80 years old with active or convalescent COVID-19.

The chain uses TRBV24-1 and TRBJ1-2; 8 bases align to TRBD1. Germline-derived CDR1 and CDR2 are KGHDR and SFDVKD. Losses at the gene ends were 3 bases for V and 8 bases for J; bases not matched to a gene: 7. CDR3 length: 14 residues. The CDR3 bases are TGTGCCACCAGTGATGAATGGACAGGGAACGGCTACACCTTC. Amino acids: CATSDEWTGNGYTF.

The chain employs TRBV24-1 and TRBJ1-4; TRBD1 agrees at 8 bases. The V segment lost 5 bases and the J segment 6 bases; nucleotides outside the gene matches: 7. This CDR3 region has 15 residues. Germline loops: CDR1 KGHDR, CDR2 SFDVKD. The CDR3 reads CATSARTDRDEKLFF. The CDR3 region has the DNA TGTGCCACCAGTGCGAGAACGGACAGGGATGAAAAACTGTTTTTT.

The table lists this clone with a few counts. V usage is TRBV28 and J usage is TRBJ1-3; no clear D. The CDR3 is 14 amino acids. CDR1 and CDR2 from the germline V gene are MDHEN and SYDVKM. Trimming took off 7 bases at V and 3 bases at J, with 13 bases between the two ends. CDR3 coding DNA: TGTGCCAGCATCTCCCCAGCGCTTGGAAACACCATATATTTT. It yields the protein CASISPALGNTIYF.

Only a few counts were recorded for this clone. The chain uses TRBV6-5 and TRBJ2-7; possible D gene TRBD1, 5 bases. The CDR3 is 16 residues long. Germline-derived CDR1 and CDR2 are MNHEY and SVGAGI. V lost 1 base and J lost 3, with 16 bases in between. The CDR3 spells CASSYYPQGLFYEQYF. The CDR3 DNA is TGTGCCAGCAGTTACTATCCTCAGGGATTATTCTACGAGCAGTACTTC.

In its sample, this clone was seen a few times. The V and J genes are TRBV11-3 and TRBJ2-1, with 8 bases aligning to TRBD2. J lost 7 bases, V lost 0 bases, and 5 bases had no gene match. The CDR3 spans 15 residues. Germline lookup yields CDR1 SGHNT and CDR2 YENEEA. The CDR3 nucleotides are TGTGCCAGCAGCTTAGACGGGGTAGCGGGGAATGAGCAGTTCTTC. It translates to CASSLDGVAGNEQFF.

This chain uses TRBV19 with TRBJ2-1; 7 nucleotides match TRBD2. J gave up 14 bases and V 6 bases, and 19 bases lay outside the gene matches. The CDR3 is 15 amino acids. In germline, CDR1 is LNHDA, CDR2 SQIVND (reference sequence). In nucleotides, the CDR3 is TGTGCCAGTAGCCCCTGGGGGGACTATGACCTATGGAAGTTCTTC. This translates into CASSPWGDYDLWKFF. Filled out from reference TRBV19 and TRBJ2-1, the complete variable domain reads DGGITQSPKYLFRKEGQNVTLSCEQNLNHDAMYWYRQDPGQGLRLIYYSQIVNDFQKGDIAEGYSVSREKKESFPLTVTSAQKNPTAFYLCASSPWGDYDLWKFFGPGTRLTVL.

The chain carries TRBV5-4 and TRBJ1-6; 8 bases map to TRBD1. CDR1 and CDR2 from the germline V gene are SGHNT and YYREEE (reference sequence). CDR3 length: 17 amino acids. Losses at the gene ends were 0 bases for V and 10 bases for J; bases not matched to a gene: 12. CDR3 nucleotides: TGTGCCAGCAGCTTGGATGGTGGTTCAGGGGGCCGGTCACCCCTCCACTTT. Protein: CASSLDGGSGGRSPLHF.

This clone appeared a single time. The V and J genes are TRBV6-6 and TRBJ2-7; 12 bases are a match to TRBD1. The J segment lost 5 bases and the V segment lost 10 bases, leaving 9 bases of the junction unmatched. The CDR3 spans 14 residues. CDR1 and CDR2 from the germline V gene are MNHNY and SVGAGI (reference sequence). This CDR3 reads CATRTGTGGHEQYF. The CDR3 region has the DNA TGTGCCACTAGAACGGGGACAGGGGGCCACGAGCAGTACTTC.

This chain links TRBV5-1 with TRBJ2-1; a weak D match, TRBD2 (6 bases). This CDR3 comprises 19 residues. Germline V gives CDR1 SGHRS, CDR2 YFSETQ. Trimming removed 5 bases at V and 2 bases at J, with 26 bases between. The CDR3 loop is CASSSRWWRTGDTYNEQFF. DNA of the CDR3: TGCGCCAGCAGTTCGCGATGGTGGAGGACGGGGGATACCTACAATGAGCAGTTCTTC.

The chain combines TRBV7-9 with TRBJ2-2, with 9 positions matching TRBD1. The CDR3 contains 16 residues. The V gene end was trimmed by 6 bases and the J gene end by 1 base; junction bases not matched to a gene: 6. Per the germline V gene, CDR1 is SEHNR and CDR2 is FQNEAQ (reference sequence). DNA for the CDR3: TGTGCCAGCAGAGCCTGGACAGGGGTGAACACCGGGGAGCTGTTTTTT. Translation: CASRAWTGVNTGELFF.

The CDR3 DNA is TGTGCCAGCAGCCTCGGACTAGCGGGTTCCGAGCAGTACTTC. Amino acid sequence: CASSLGLAGSEQYF. The rearrangement uses TRBV3-1 (or the pseudogene TRBV3-2) and TRBJ2-7; 11 nucleotides agree with TRBD2. CDR1 is LGHDT, CDR2 YNNKEL, per germline (reference sequence). The length of the CDR3 is 14 residues. V shed 4 bases and J 6 bases; nucleotides not matched to a gene: 5.

The chain employs TRBV24-1 and TRBJ2-3; TRBD1 matches 8 bases. CDR1 is KGHDR, CDR2 SFDVKD, per germline. The length of the CDR3 is 16 residues. The ends lost 1 base at V and 0 bases at J; junction bases unmatched: 2. This CDR3 is CATSDFRDRSTDTQYF. The CDR3 DNA is TGTGCCACCAGTGATTTTAGGGACAGGAGCACAGATACGCAGTATTTT.

There are a few counts of this clone. The V gene is TRBV4-1, the J gene TRBJ2-1; D is perhaps TRBD2 (5 bases). The germline V gene has CDR1 MGHRA and CDR2 YSYEKL. This CDR3 comprises 14 residues. Deletions cut 1 base from V and 6 bases from J, with 10 bases between. In DNA form, the CDR3 reads TGCGCCAGCAGCCAAGGGTTTAGCGTCAATGAGCAGTTCTTC. This sequence encodes CASSQGFSVNEQFF.

In this sample, this clone turned up a few times. The J gene is TRBJ2-1, the V gene TRBV10-3, with D maybe TRBD1 (5 bases). Trimming removed 4 bases at V and 6 bases at J, with 16 bases between. The V gene's germline CDR1 is ENHRY and CDR2 SYGVKD. The CDR3 runs 15 residues. CDR3 bases: TGTGCCATCAGTGCGCTGGGTGTAGGGGCCAATGAGCAGTTCTTC. Amino acids: CAISALGVGANEQFF.